Sequencing of this TCR beta chain was carried out in a study of blood T cell repertoires in COVID-19. Study summary: Specimens from acute and convalescent COVID-19 originated in the United States, Italy and Spain.

In the original processing: Estimation of nucleated cell counts relied on the amplification of reference gene primers. TCRdb keeps only in-frame clones here, not all; method: immunoSEQ multiplex PCR. D and trimming were read from the DNA, whereas the V and J calls and clone size are those reported in that table. The sample carries around 200,000 clones, 85% to 90% recorded once. Germline V gene lookup returns CDR1 LNHNV and CDR2 YYDKDF (reference sequence). V lost 1 base and J 6 bases, leaving 10 bases between the germline ends. The CDR3 covers 14 residues. Seattle patient enrollment occurred during active infection, with longitudinal follow-up thereafter.

The sequence derives from a person between 65 and 79 years old with COVID-19, enrolled during active disease. The sequenced material came from peripheral blood. The chain couples TRBV15 to TRBJ1-5, with no clear D. The CDR3 protein is CATSRGREVQPQHF. CDR3 DNA: TGTGCCACCAGCAGAGGGAGGGAGGTTCAGCCCCAGCATTTT.